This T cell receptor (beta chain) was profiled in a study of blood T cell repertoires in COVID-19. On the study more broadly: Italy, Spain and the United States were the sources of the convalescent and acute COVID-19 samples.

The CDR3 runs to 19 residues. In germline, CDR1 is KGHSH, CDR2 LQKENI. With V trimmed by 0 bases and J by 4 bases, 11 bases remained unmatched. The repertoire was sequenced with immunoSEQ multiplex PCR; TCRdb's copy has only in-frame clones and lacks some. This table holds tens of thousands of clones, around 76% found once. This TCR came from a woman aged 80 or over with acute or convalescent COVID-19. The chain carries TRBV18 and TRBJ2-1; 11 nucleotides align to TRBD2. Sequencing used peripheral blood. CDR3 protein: CASSPPVVAGGEDYNEQFF. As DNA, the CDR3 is TGTGCCAGCTCACCACCGGTGGTAGCGGGGGGGGAGGATTACAATGAGCAGTTCTTC.